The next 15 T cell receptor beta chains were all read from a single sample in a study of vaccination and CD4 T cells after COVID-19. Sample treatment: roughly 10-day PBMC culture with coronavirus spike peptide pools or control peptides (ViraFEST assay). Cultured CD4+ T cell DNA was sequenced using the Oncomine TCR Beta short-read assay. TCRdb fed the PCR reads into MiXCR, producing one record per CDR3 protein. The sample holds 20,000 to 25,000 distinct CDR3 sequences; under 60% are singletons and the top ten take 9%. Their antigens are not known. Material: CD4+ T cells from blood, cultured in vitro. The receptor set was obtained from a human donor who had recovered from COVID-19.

The CDR3: CASSRARGGTGELFF. CDR3 sequence (DNA): TGTGCCAGCAGCCGGGCCAGGGGGGGCACCGGGGAGCTGTTTTTT. The chain joins TRBV11-2 to TRBJ2-2; D may correspond to TRBD1 or TRBD2 (7 bases each). The CDR3 is 15 residues long. The V and J ends lost 5 bases and 4 bases respectively, with 14 bases between them. Germline CDR1 is SGHAT and CDR2 is FQNNGV.

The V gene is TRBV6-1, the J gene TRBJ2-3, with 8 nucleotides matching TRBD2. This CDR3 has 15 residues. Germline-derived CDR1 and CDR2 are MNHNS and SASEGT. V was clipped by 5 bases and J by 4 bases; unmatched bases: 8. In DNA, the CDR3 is TGTGCCAGCAGTCCCCGAGCGGGAGTTGCAGATACGCAGTATTTT. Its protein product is CASSPRAGVADTQYF.

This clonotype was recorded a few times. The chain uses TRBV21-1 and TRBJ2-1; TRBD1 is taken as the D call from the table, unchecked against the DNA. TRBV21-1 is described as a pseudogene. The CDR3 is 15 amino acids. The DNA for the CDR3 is TGTGCCAGCAGCACCCCGGACCGCGCTTACAATGAGCAGTTCTTC. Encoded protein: CASSTPDRAYNEQFF.

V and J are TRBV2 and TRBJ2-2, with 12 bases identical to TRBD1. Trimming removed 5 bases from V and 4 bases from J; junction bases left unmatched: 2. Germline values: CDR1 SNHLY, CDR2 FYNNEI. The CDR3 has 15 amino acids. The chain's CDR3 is CASSPGQGATGELFF. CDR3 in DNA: TGTGCCAGCAGTCCGGGACAGGGGGCCACCGGGGAGCTGTTTTTT. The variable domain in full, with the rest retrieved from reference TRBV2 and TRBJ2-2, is EPEVTQTPSHQVTQMGQEVILRCVPISNHLYFYWYRQILGQKVEFLVSFYNNEISEKSEIFDDQFSVERPDGSNFTLKIRSTKLEDSAMYFCASSPGQGATGELFFGEGSRLTVL.

As DNA, the CDR3 is TGTGCCAGCAGCTTTACAGGGAGCAATGAGCAGTTCTTC. It translates to CASSFTGSNEQFF. The chain couples TRBV11-1 to TRBJ2-1; D may be TRBD1 (6 bases). CDR1 and CDR2 (germline): SGHAT, FQDESV (reference sequence). V lost 3 bases to trimming and J lost 6 bases, with 9 bases between them. CDR3 length: 13 amino acids.

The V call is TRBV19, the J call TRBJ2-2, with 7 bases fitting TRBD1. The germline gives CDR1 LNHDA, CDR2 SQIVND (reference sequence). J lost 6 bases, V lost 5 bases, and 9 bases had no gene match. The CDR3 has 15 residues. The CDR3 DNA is TGTGCCAGTAGTTACCGGGACAGAAGGGCCGGGGAGCTGTTTTTT. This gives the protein CASSYRDRRAGELFF.

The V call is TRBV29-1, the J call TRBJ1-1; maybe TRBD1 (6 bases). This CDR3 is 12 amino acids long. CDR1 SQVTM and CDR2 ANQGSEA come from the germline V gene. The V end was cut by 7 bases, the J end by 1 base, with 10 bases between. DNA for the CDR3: TGCAGCGGCTACAGGGAGAACACTGAAGCTTTCTTT. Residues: CSGYRENTEAFF.

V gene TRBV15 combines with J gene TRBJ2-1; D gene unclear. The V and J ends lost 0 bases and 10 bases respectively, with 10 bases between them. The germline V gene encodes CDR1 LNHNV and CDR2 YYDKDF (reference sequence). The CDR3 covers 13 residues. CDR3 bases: TGTGCCACCAGCAGAGATGTCCACGGAGAGCAGTTCTTC. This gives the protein CATSRDVHGEQFF.

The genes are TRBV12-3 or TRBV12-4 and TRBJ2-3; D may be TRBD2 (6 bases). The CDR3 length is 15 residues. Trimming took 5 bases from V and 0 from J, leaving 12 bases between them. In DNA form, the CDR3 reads TGTGCCAGCAGTGGACCGGGACTTAGCACAGATACGCAGTATTTT. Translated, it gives CASSGPGLSTDTQYF.

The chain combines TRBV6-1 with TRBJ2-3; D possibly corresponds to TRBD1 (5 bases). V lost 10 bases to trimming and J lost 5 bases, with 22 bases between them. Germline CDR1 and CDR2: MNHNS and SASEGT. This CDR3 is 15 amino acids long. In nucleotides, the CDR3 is TGTGCCACCAGGGTGCCTTTGGGAAATTTAGATACGCAGTATTTT. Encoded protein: CATRVPLGNLDTQYF.

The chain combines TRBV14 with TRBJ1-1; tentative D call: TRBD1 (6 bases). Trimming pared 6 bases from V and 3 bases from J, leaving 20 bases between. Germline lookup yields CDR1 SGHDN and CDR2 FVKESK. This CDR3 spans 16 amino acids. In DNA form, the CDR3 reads TGTGCCAGCAGTCCACAGGGAGTCATGGTGGACACTGAAGCTTTCTTT. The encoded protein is CASSPQGVMVDTEAFF.

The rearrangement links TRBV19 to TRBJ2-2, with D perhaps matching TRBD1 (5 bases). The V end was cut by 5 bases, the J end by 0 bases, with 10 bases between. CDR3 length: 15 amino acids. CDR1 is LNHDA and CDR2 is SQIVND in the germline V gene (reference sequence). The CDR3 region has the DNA TGTGCCAGTAGTTGGGGCGGAGCGAACACCGGGGAGCTGTTTTTT. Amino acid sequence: CASSWGGANTGELFF.

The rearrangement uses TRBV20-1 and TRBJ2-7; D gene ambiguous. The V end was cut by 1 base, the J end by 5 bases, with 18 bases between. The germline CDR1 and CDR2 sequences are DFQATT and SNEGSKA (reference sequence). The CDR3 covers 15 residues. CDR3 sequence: CSARVSGAGVNEQYF. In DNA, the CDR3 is TGCAGTGCTAGAGTAAGTGGTGCAGGCGTCAACGAGCAGTACTTC.

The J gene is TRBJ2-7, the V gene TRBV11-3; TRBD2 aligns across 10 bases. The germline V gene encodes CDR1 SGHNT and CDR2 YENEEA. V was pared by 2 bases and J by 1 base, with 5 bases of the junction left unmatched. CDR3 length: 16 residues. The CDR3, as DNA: TGTGCCAGCAGCTTAATAGCGGGAGGCGGGTCCTACGAGCAGTACTTC. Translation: CASSLIAGGGSYEQYF.

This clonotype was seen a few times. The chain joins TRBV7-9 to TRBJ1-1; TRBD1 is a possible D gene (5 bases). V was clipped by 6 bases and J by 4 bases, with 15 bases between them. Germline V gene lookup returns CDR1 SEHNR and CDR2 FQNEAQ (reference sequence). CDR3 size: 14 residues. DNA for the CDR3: TGTGCCAGCAGGTATCAGGGAGAAAGCACTGAAGCTTTCTTT. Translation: CASRYQGESTEAFF.